The rows below give T cell receptor beta chains drawn from one sample of a study of blood T cell repertoires in COVID-19. The protocol was immunoSEQ multiplex PCR, while the TCRdb copy is restricted to in-frame clones and leaves out a portion. The table records about 210,000 clones, 65% to 90% of them present only once. Material: peripheral blood. These receptors were collected from a man aged 50 or older with COVID-19, enrolled during active disease. Each CDR3 is given with its conserved first and last residue. A D gene is named only where the DNA matches it firmly. Clone sizes are given selectively: once, few, many, or a class where the clone is expanded.

j_call,clone_size,d_call,v_call,cdr3_nt,cdr3_aa
TRBJ2-5,.,TRBD2,TRBV11-2,TGTGCCAGCAGCTTAGAAGGACTAGCGCAAGAGACCCAGTACTTC,CASSLEGLAQETQYF
TRBJ2-3,.,.,TRBV18,TGTGCCAGCTCACCGTTGGGGGGATCCACAGATACGCAGTATTTT,CASSPLGGSTDTQYF
TRBJ1-6,few,TRBD1,TRBV2,TGTGCCAGCAGTCCGATCGACAGGGTTAATTCACCCCTCCACTTT,CASSPIDRVNSPLHF
TRBJ2-3,.,.,TRBV15,TGTGCCACCAGCAGAGATATAGTGGGGGCCCCTTCAGCGCAGTATTTT,CATSRDIVGAPSAQYF
TRBJ1-1,.,.,TRBV6-5,TGTGCCAGCAGCTATAGGGGTAGGGGGGGCACTGAAGCTTTCTTT,CASSYRGRGGTEAFF
TRBJ1-3,once,.,TRBV18,TGTGCCAGCTCACCAGAGGACAGCCTCTCTGGAAACACCATATATTTT,CASSPEDSLSGNTIYF
TRBJ1-5,.,.,TRBV6-2/TRBV6-3,TGTGCCAGCAGCCCCACCTCCGGCCGGGGGAGTCTGCCCCAGCATTTT,CASSPTSGRGSLPQHF
TRBJ2-7,.,TRBD2,TRBV6-2/TRBV6-3,TGTGCCAGCAGCCAGCGGGGGGCTACCTCCTACGAGCAGTACTTC,CASSQRGATSYEQYF
TRBJ2-3,once,TRBD1,TRBV6-5,TGTGCCAGCAGTTGGGACAGGGGCGCAGATACGCAGTATTTT,CASSWDRGADTQYF
TRBJ2-7,.,TRBD1,TRBV28,TGTGCCAGCAGTTCAATAGGACAGGGTATCAACGAGCAGTACTTC,CASSSIGQGINEQYF